One sample yielded the 8 T cell receptor beta chains listed below, sequenced in a study of cytomegalovirus exposure and HLA in healthy donors. PCR involved 60 Vbeta and 13 Jbeta primers. TCRdb's copy holds only in-frame clones and misses some; the assay was immunoSEQ multiplex PCR. The sample includes just over 200,000 clones, 70% of them seen just once. The source material was PBMCs. These receptors came from a man aged 35 to 55 in good health and CMV-seropositive.

CDR3 in DNA: TGTGCCAGCAGTGAAAGGACAGGATCGAATGGCTACACCTTC. Protein: CASSERTGSNGYTF. The V gene is TRBV2, the J gene TRBJ1-2; 7 positions agree with TRBD1. Trimming removed 2 bases from V and 6 bases from J; junction bases left unmatched: 6. The CDR3 has 14 residues. In germline, CDR1 is SNHLY, CDR2 FYNNEI.

The CDR3 nucleotides are TGTGCCAGCAGATTGCCGGGACAGTGGAACACTGAAGCTTTCTTT. It codes for CASRLPGQWNTEAFF. This chain connects TRBV7-9 to TRBJ1-1; TRBD1 matches 7 bases. There are 15 residues in the CDR3. The germline V gene encodes CDR1 SEHNR and CDR2 FQNEAQ (reference sequence). Trimming took 6 bases from V and 1 from J; bases not matched to a gene: 8. The whole variable domain, remainder taken from reference TRBV7-9 and TRBJ1-1, is DTGVSQNPRHKITKRGQNVTFRCDPISEHNRLYWYRQTLGQGPEFLTYFQNEAQLEKSRLLSDRFSAERPKGSFSTLEIQRTEQGDSAMYLCASRLPGQWNTEAFFGQGTRLTVV.

The rearrangement uses TRBV4-1 and TRBJ2-5; 7 bases fit TRBD1. CDR3 size: 16 residues. From germline, CDR1 is MGHRA and CDR2 YSYEKL. J lost 2 bases, V lost 4 bases, and 10 bases had no gene match. The CDR3 nucleotides read TGCGCCAGCAGCCCCGACAGGGATCCCCCGCAAGAGACCCAGTACTTC. Translation gives CASSPDRDPPQETQYF.

The chain links TRBV5-6 to TRBJ2-3; D unclear. The CDR3 runs 15 residues. The V end was cut by 2 bases, the J end by 1 base, with 11 bases between. Germline CDR1 and CDR2: SGHDT and YYEEEE. The CDR3 nucleotides read TGTGCCAGCAGCTTCGATGTTACAGGCACAGATACGCAGTATTTT. Amino acid sequence: CASSFDVTGTDTQYF.

This clone was counted a single time. The rearrangement joins TRBV6-5 to TRBJ1-4; possibly TRBD1 for D (6 bases). V lost 2 bases and J 8 bases, leaving 18 bases between the germline ends. This CDR3 has 16 residues. Germline V gives CDR1 MNHEY, CDR2 SVGAGI. CDR3 coding DNA: TGTGCCAGCAGTTACAGTACTGGGACAAGGGAGGAAAAACTGTTTTTT. Residues: CASSYSTGTREEKLFF.

The DNA for the CDR3 is TGTGCCACCAGCCCAAGCACAGATACGCAGTATTTT. Residues: CATSPSTDTQYF. The gene calls are TRBV15 and TRBJ2-3; D is ambiguous. V lost 5 bases, J lost 0 bases, and 3 bases lay in between. CDR3 length: 12 residues. From germline, CDR1 is LNHNV and CDR2 YYDKDF (reference sequence).

The V and J genes are TRBV11-1 and TRBJ1-1, with D maybe TRBD1 (5 bases). V was clipped by 5 bases and J by 0 bases, with 16 bases between them. The CDR3 consists of 16 residues. The germline V gene has CDR1 SGHAT and CDR2 FQDESV (reference sequence). The CDR3 sequence is CASSPPTWGVNTEAFF. For the CDR3, the DNA is TGTGCCAGCAGCCCGCCCACGTGGGGGGTGAACACTGAAGCTTTCTTT.

The chain carries TRBV13 and TRBJ2-1; 7 bases are a match to TRBD2. Germline V lookup: CDR1 PRHDT, CDR2 FYEKMQ (reference sequence). This CDR3 region has 16 residues. The V gene end was trimmed by 2 bases and the J gene end by 4 bases; junction bases not matched to a gene: 8. This CDR3 is CASSLYQGGEYNEQFF. The CDR3 coding sequence is TGTGCCAGCAGCTTATATCAGGGAGGGGAGTACAATGAGCAGTTCTTC.